This TCR beta chain comes out of a study of circulating and synovial CD4+ cells in juvenile arthritis. General study points: The pathogenic-like versus bulk T cell difference escaped Vbeta family analysis. These repertoires were less diverse than bulk blood CD4 repertoires.

Concerning this clone: As yet, its antigen is unknown.

Clones were sequenced by immunoSEQ multiplex PCR, and TCRdb holds only the in-frame ones, with some missing. The sample contains a few thousand clones, 85% to 90% of which appear only once. Trimming cost V 5 bases and J 2 bases, with 11 bases left between them. CDR1 and CDR2 from the germline V gene are MRHNA and SNTAGT. The CDR3 is 14 residues long. Samples derive from patients with active juvenile idiopathic arthritis. Sorted cells were HLA-DR+CD14-CD3+CD4+CD25low/- peripheral blood cells. The chain carries TRBV6-4 and TRBJ2-3; D may be TRBD1 (7 bases). Sequencing was carried out using HLA-DR+ CD4+ T cells from blood. Stated subset: circulating pathogenic-like lymphocytes, sorted as HLA-DR+CD14-CD3+CD4+CD25low/- blood T cells. The source is a human donor with juvenile idiopathic arthritis. CDR3 protein: CASSPGGNTDTQYF. CDR3 bases: TGTGCCAGCAGTCCAGGGGGGAACACAGATACGCAGTATTTT.